This TCR beta chain was found in a study of molecular identifiers for immune sequencing clone quantification. Worth noting for this clonotype: The antigen remains unidentified.

General study results and limits: For effector cells, clones above 20 RNA copies held over 97% of molecules; for naive cells, under 1%. Spiked Jurkat TCR RNA equivalent to one cell was reportedly detectable in around 980,000 naive cells.

Germline CDR1 reads MNHEY; CDR2 reads SMNVEV (reference sequence). J was trimmed by 3 bases and V by 6 bases; bases with no gene match: 14. The CDR3 has 16 amino acids. Bulk TCR library preparation followed previously described methods with listed TCR primers. TCRdb redid the calling of the PCR reads with MiXCR, one entry per CDR3 protein. Of approximately 590,000 distinct CDR3 sequences listed, approximately 24% are singletons. Input material: naive CD8+ T cells from blood, with Jurkat cell RNA spiked in. Subset noted: FACS-sorted CD8+CD4-CCR7+CD45RA+ naive T cells. This receptor was taken from a human donor in good health. Some libraries in this study had Jurkat cell RNA spiked in. V gene TRBV27 combines with J gene TRBJ2-7, with TRBD1 matching 7 bases. The CDR3, as DNA: TGTGCCAGCAGACTCACGCCTAGGGGGCCCTTCTACGAGCAGTACTTC. Translating gives CASRLTPRGPFYEQYF.